The 22 T cell receptor beta chains below were found in one sample sequenced in a study of T cell responses to AZD1222 COVID-19 vaccine. The protocol was immunoSEQ multiplex PCR, while the TCRdb copy is restricted to in-frame clones and leaves out a portion. Altogether tens of thousands of clones are present, 87% being singletons, with the ten largest covering approximately 1.6%. The sequences come from peripheral blood, collected on day 0 of AZD1222 vaccination. All receptors derive from an adult in good health.

DNA of the CDR3: TGTGCCAGCAGTTATTCCGATTCCTCTGGGGCCAACGTCCTGACTTTC. This translates into CASSYSDSSGANVLTF. The chain uses TRBV6-5 and TRBJ2-6, with D hard to call. The germline V and J ends were trimmed by 3 bases and 0 bases, with 9 bases remaining between them. CDR1 and CDR2 from the germline V gene are MNHEY and SVGAGI. CDR3 length equals 16 residues.

V and J are TRBV24-1 and TRBJ1-1; weak D call: TRBD1 (5 bases). With 2 bases removed from V and 1 base from J, the gap between germline ends came to 13 bases. In germline, CDR1 is KGHDR, CDR2 SFDVKD. The CDR3 is 16 amino acids. In DNA form, the CDR3 reads TGTGCCACCAGTGATTCACCCGAGGGGAAGAACACTGAAGCTTTCTTT. This translates into CATSDSPEGKNTEAFF.

The rearrangement uses TRBV18 and TRBJ1-2; weak D call: TRBD1 (6 bases). CDR3 size: 13 residues. From germline, CDR1 is KGHSH and CDR2 LQKENI. Trimming cost V 3 bases and J 9 bases, with 14 bases left between them. This chain's CDR3 is CASSPNRQDSYTF. The CDR3 nucleotides are TGTGCCAGCTCACCCAATAGACAGGACAGCTACACCTTC.

This sequence joins TRBV10-1 and TRBJ1-5; D is ambiguous. Per germline, CDR1 WNHNN and CDR2 SYGVQD (reference sequence). V was pared by 9 bases and J by 4 bases, with 10 bases between. The CDR3 loop spans 12 amino acids. CDR3 sequence reads: CARPRGNQPQHF. The CDR3 DNA reads as TGCGCCAGGCCCCGGGGTAATCAGCCCCAGCATTTT.

J is TRBJ2-7 and V is TRBV7-2; D may be TRBD2 (6 bases). Trimming stripped 11 bases from V and 3 bases from J, with 17 bases between. Germline lookup yields CDR1 SGHTA and CDR2 FQGNSA. There are 13 residues in the CDR3. CDR3 amino acids: CAGGLHSDYEQYF. The CDR3 DNA is TGTGCCGGGGGACTCCATAGCGACTACGAGCAGTACTTC.

This clone was seen a handful of times. The genes are TRBV19 and TRBJ2-1; D is perhaps TRBD1 or TRBD2 (5 bases each). Germline lookup yields CDR1 LNHDA and CDR2 SQIVND (reference sequence). CDR3 length: 17 residues. V gave up 8 bases and J gave up 6 bases, with 26 bases separating them. CDR3 protein: CASASGTTPDSRNEQFF. CDR3 DNA: TGTGCCAGTGCCTCCGGGACCACGCCCGACTCCCGCAATGAGCAGTTCTTC.

The chain uses TRBV19 and TRBJ1-4; 7 nucleotides align to TRBD1. Germline values: CDR1 LNHDA, CDR2 SQIVND (reference sequence). Trimming cost V 5 bases and J 7 bases; bases outside gene matches: 10. The CDR3 length is 15 residues. The CDR3 region is CASSFLTGRAEKLFF. The CDR3, as DNA: TGTGCCAGTAGTTTCCTGACAGGGCGGGCTGAAAAACTGTTTTTT.

The chain employs TRBV4-1 and TRBJ1-1, with TRBD1 identical over 8 bases. The CDR3 consists of 16 residues. V was pared by 0 bases and J by 4 bases, with 7 bases of the junction left unmatched. CDR1 is MGHRA and CDR2 is YSYEKL in the germline V gene. The CDR3 region has the DNA TGCGCCAGCAGCCAAGATCCCGACAGGGGAGGCACTGAAGCTTTCTTT. This gives the protein CASSQDPDRGGTEAFF.

This sequence joins TRBV20-1 and TRBJ2-5; D gene unclear. In germline, CDR1 is DFQATT, CDR2 SNEGSKA (reference sequence). This CDR3 region has 14 residues. Trimming cost V 3 bases and J 2 bases, with 13 bases left between them. CDR3 residues: CSASQVWGQETQYF. The CDR3 DNA reads as TGCAGTGCTAGTCAGGTGTGGGGACAAGAGACCCAGTACTTC.

This chain uses TRBV7-9 with TRBJ1-3, with 7 nucleotides matching TRBD1. Losses at the gene ends were 2 bases for V and 0 bases for J; bases not matched to a gene: 10. CDR1 and CDR2 from the germline V gene are SEHNR and FQNEAQ (reference sequence). CDR3 length equals 18 residues. As DNA, the CDR3 is TGTGCCAGCAGCTTAAAAAGACTCGACAGGGACTCTGGAAACACCATATATTTT. This gives the protein CASSLKRLDRDSGNTIYF.

This clone was seen just once. V and J are TRBV5-1 and TRBJ1-2; D perhaps matches TRBD1 (5 bases). This CDR3 comprises 17 residues. Trimming left V 0 bases short and J 5 bases short, with 20 bases between. Germline CDR1 SGHRS, CDR2 YFSETQ. This CDR3 reads CASSLVVRGPILYGYTF. The CDR3 bases are TGCGCCAGCAGCTTGGTAGTACGGGGACCGATCCTATATGGCTACACCTTC.

V gene TRBV7-3 combines with J gene TRBJ2-3; 7 nucleotides line up with TRBD2. The CDR3 length is 14 residues. The germline gives CDR1 SGHTA, CDR2 FQGTGA. V shed 4 bases, J shed 5 bases, and the junction held 6 bases outside the gene matches. The CDR3 sequence: CASSSGLGVDTQYF. The CDR3 DNA sequence: TGTGCCAGCAGCTCCGGACTAGGTGTAGATACGCAGTATTTT.

The count of this clone is one. The CDR3, as DNA: TGTGCCAGCTCACCACCGACCGAACGGGACTATGGCTACACCTTC. The encoded protein is CASSPPTERDYGYTF. The chain couples TRBV18 to TRBJ1-2; D uncertain. The V end lost 0 bases, the J end lost 3 bases, and 11 bases lay between the germline ends. Germline CDR1 is KGHSH and CDR2 is LQKENI. This CDR3 comprises 15 residues.

The chain joins TRBV5-1 to TRBJ2-7; a weak D match, TRBD1 (5 bases). The CDR3 is made up of 16 amino acids. V was trimmed by 0 bases and J by 4 bases, leaving 17 bases between them. Looked up from germline, CDR1 is SGHRS and CDR2 is YFSETQ. The CDR3 sequence: CASSLGGSGYTYEQYF. The CDR3 nucleotides are TGCGCCAGCAGCTTGGGGGGCTCGGGCTACACGTACGAGCAGTACTTC.

The chain has TRBV5-6 and TRBJ1-1, with 7 bases that match TRBD1. The junction had 9 bases not matched to a gene; V was cut back by 4 bases and J by 0 bases. CDR1 is SGHDT, CDR2 YYEEEE, per germline. CDR3 length: 16 amino acids. The CDR3: CASSEPGQIMNTEAFF. The DNA for the CDR3 is TGTGCCAGCAGCGAGCCGGGACAGATTATGAACACTGAAGCTTTCTTT.

The chain recombines TRBV15 with TRBJ2-5, with 10 nucleotides matching TRBD1. Germline V CDR1 and CDR2: LNHNV, YYDKDF (reference sequence). The CDR3 totals 15 residues. V dropped 5 bases and J dropped 3; count of bases not matched to a gene: 6. The CDR3 spells CATSGQGGREETQYF. The CDR3 DNA sequence: TGTGCCACCAGCGGACAGGGGGGAAGGGAAGAGACCCAGTACTTC.

The V and J genes are TRBV12-3 or TRBV12-4 and TRBJ2-7, with D possibly TRBD1 on 5 matching bases. V lost 6 bases and J 5 bases, leaving 11 bases between the germline ends. CDR3 length equals 12 residues. The CDR3 DNA follows: TGTGCCAGCAGCACTCAGGGCAACGAGCAGTACTTC. It yields the protein CASSTQGNEQYF.

The rearrangement links TRBV3-1 (or the pseudogene TRBV3-2) to TRBJ1-2; TRBD1 might be the D (6 bases). Germline CDR1 reads LGHDT; CDR2 reads YNNKEL (reference sequence). Trimming stripped 2 bases from V and 3 bases from J, with 13 bases between. The CDR3 covers 15 residues. The chain's CDR3 is CASSQPRTAYYGYTF. The DNA for the CDR3 is TGTGCCAGCAGCCAACCACGGACAGCCTACTATGGCTACACCTTC.

The V gene is TRBV30, the J gene TRBJ1-5, with D unclear. The CDR3 consists of 11 residues. Trimming removed 4 bases from V and 7 bases from J, with 8 bases in between. Germline loops: CDR1 GTSNPN, CDR2 SVGIG (reference sequence). The CDR3 loop reads CAWTGWQPQHF. The CDR3 DNA follows: TGTGCCTGGACAGGTTGGCAGCCCCAGCATTTT.

The rearrangement links TRBV5-4 to TRBJ1-5; 8 bases are shared with TRBD1. The junction had 13 bases not matched to a gene; V was cut back by 3 bases and J by 5 bases. The CDR3 extends over 17 amino acids. CDR1 is SGHNT and CDR2 is YYREEE in the germline V gene (reference sequence). CDR3 in amino acids: CASSYPWQGARDQPQHF. CDR3 nucleotide sequence: TGTGCCAGCAGCTACCCCTGGCAGGGGGCGCGCGATCAGCCCCAGCATTTT.

The rearrangement uses TRBV19 and TRBJ2-3; the D is unclear. The CDR3 loop spans 13 amino acids. Looked up from germline, CDR1 is LNHDA and CDR2 is SQIVND (reference sequence). The ends were cut back, 7 bases at V and 2 bases at J, with 10 bases in the middle. CDR3 in amino acids: CASTTLHTDTQYF. CDR3 bases: TGTGCCAGTACAACTCTACACACAGATACGCAGTATTTT.

This clone has more than one count but fewer than ten. The chain joins TRBV4-1 to TRBJ1-4; 9 bases map to TRBD1. The CDR3 has 20 residues. J gave up 0 bases and V 4 bases, and 15 bases lay outside the gene matches. CDR1 and CDR2 from the germline V gene are MGHRA and YSYEKL. The CDR3 reads CASSLTKQPGQGATNEKLFF. The CDR3 DNA follows: TGCGCCAGCAGCCTTACAAAACAACCGGGACAGGGTGCAACTAATGAAAAACTGTTTTTT.